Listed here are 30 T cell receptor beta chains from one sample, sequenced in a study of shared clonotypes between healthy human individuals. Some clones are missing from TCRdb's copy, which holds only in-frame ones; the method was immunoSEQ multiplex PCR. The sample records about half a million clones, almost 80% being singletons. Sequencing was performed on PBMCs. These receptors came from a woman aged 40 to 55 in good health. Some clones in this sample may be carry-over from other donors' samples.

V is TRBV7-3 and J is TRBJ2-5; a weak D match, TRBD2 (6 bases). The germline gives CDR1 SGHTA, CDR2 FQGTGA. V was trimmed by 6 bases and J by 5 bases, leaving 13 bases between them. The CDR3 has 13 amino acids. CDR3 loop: CASSRDSEETQYF. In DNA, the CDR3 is TGTGCCAGCAGTAGGGACTCCGAGGAGACCCAGTACTTC.

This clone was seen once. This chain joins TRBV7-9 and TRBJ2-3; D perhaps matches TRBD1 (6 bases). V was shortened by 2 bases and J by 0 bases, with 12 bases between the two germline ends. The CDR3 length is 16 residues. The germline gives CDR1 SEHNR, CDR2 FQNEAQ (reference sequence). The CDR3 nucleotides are TGTGCCAGCAGCTTACTTCCAGGGGCAAGCACAGATACGCAGTATTTT. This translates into CASSLLPGASTDTQYF.

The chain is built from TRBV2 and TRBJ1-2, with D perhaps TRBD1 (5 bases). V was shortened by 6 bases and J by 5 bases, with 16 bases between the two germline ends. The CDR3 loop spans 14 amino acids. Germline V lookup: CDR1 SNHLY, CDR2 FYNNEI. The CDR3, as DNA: TGTGCCAGCAGACCAGGGAACAAGGGTTATGGCTACACCTTC. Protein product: CASRPGNKGYGYTF. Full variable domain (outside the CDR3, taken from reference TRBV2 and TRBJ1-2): EPEVTQTPSHQVTQMGQEVILRCVPISNHLYFYWYRQILGQKVEFLVSFYNNEISEKSEIFDDQFSVERPDGSNFTLKIRSTKLEDSAMYFCASRPGNKGYGYTFGSGTRLTVV.

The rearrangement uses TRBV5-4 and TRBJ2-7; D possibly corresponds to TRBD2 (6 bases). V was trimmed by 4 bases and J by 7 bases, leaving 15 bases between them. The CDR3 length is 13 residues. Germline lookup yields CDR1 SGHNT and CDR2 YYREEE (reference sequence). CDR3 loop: CASSTGLSGEQYF. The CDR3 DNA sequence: TGTGCCAGCAGCACGGGACTCTCGGGGGAGCAGTACTTC. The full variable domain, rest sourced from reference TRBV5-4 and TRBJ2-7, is ETGVTQSPTHLIKTRGQQVTLRCSSQSGHNTVSWYQQALGQGPQFIFQYYREEENGRGNFPPRFSGLQFPNYSSELNVNALELDDSALYLCASSTGLSGEQYFGPGTRLTVT.

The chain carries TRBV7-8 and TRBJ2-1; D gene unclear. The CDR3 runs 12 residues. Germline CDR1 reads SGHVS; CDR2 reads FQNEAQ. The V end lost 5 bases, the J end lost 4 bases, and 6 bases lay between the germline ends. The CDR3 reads CASSIEYNEQFF. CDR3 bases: TGTGCCAGCAGCATCGAATACAATGAGCAGTTCTTC.

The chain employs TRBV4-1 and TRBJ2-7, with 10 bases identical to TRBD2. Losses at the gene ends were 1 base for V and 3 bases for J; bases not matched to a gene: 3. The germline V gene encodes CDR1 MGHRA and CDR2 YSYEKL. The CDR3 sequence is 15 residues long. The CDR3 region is CASSQVASGSYEQYF. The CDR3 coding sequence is TGCGCCAGCAGCCAAGTCGCTAGCGGGAGCTACGAGCAGTACTTC.

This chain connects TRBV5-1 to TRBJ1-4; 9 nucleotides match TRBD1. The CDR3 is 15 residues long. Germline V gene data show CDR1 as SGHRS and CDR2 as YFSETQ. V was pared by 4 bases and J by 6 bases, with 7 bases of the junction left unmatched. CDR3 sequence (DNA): TGCGCCAGCAGCAGCGGGACAGGGTATGATGAAAAACTGTTTTTT. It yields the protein CASSSGTGYDEKLFF.

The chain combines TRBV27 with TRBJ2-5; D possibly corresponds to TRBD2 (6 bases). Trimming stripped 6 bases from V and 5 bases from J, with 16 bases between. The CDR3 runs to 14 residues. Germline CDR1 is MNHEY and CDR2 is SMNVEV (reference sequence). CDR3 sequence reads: CASSLWGEAETQYF. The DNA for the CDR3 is TGTGCCAGCAGCCTCTGGGGGGAAGCGGAGACCCAGTACTTC.

The CDR3 DNA reads TGTGCCAGCAGCCGAGGGACAGGGGAGCAGTACTTC. It encodes CASSRGTGEQYF. The chain carries TRBV6-5 and TRBJ2-7; TRBD1 agrees at 9 bases. The CDR3 sequence is 12 residues long. With V trimmed by 6 bases and J by 7 bases, 4 bases remained unmatched. CDR1 and CDR2 (germline): MNHEY, SVGAGI.

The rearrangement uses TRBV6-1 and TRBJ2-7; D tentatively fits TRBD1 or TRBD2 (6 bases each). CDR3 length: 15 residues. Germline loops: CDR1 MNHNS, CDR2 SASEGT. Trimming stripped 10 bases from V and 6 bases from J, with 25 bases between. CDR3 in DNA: TGTGCCACCACCGCAGGGGACTTCGGGGCGTCCGAGCAGTACTTC. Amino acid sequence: CATTAGDFGASEQYF.

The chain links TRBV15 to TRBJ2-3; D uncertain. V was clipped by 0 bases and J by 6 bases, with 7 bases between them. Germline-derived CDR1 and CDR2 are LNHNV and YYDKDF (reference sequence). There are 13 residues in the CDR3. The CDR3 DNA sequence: TGTGCCACCAGCAGAGAACAGTTGGATACGCAGTATTTT. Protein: CATSREQLDTQYF.

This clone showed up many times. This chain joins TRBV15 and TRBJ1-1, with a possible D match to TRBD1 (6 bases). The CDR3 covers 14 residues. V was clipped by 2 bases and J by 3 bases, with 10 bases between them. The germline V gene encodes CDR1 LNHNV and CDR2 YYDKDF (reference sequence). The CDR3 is CATSRSGGYTEAFF. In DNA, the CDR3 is TGTGCCACCAGCAGATCGGGGGGCTACACTGAAGCTTTCTTT.

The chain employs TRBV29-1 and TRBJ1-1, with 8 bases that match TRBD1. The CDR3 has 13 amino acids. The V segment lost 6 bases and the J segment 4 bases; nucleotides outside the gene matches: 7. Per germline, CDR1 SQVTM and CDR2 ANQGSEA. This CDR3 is CSVGQGGGTEAFF. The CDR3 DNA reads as TGCAGCGTAGGACAGGGAGGTGGCACTGAAGCTTTCTTT.

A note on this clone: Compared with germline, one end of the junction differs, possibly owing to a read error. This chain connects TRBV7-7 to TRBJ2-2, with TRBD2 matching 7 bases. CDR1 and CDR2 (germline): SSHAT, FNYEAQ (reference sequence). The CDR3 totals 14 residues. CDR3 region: CASTASGNTGELFF. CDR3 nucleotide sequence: TGTGCTAGCACCGCTAGCGGGAACACCGGGGAGCTGTTTTTT.

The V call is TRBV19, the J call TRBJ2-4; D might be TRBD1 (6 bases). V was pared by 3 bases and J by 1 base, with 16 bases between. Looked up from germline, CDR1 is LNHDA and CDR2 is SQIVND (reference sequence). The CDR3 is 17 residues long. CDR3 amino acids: CASSIFRDIWAKNIQYF. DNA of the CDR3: TGTGCCAGTAGTATCTTCCGGGACATTTGGGCCAAAAACATTCAGTACTTC.

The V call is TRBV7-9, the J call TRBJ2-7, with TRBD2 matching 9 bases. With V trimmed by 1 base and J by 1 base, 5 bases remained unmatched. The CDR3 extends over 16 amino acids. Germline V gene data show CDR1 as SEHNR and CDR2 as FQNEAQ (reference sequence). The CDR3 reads CASSLDGLASSYEQYF. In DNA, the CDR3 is TGTGCCAGCAGCTTAGATGGACTAGCGAGTTCCTACGAGCAGTACTTC.

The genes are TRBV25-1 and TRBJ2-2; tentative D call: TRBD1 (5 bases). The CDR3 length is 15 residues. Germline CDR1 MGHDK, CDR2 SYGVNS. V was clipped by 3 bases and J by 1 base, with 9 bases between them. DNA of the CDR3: TGTGCCAGCAGTGAGAACCAGGGGAACACCGGGGAGCTGTTTTTT. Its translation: CASSENQGNTGELFF.

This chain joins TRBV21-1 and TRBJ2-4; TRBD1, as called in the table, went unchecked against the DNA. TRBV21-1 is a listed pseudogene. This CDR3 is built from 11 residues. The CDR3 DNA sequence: TGTGCCAGCAGCAAGGGGCACATTCAGTACTTC. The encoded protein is CASSKGHIQYF.

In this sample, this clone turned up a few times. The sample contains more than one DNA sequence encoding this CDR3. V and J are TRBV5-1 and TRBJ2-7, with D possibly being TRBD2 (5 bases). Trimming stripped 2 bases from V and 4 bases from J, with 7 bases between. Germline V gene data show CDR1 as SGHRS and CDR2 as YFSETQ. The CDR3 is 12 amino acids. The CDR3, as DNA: TGCGCCAGCAGCTTAGAGGGTTACGAGCAGTACTTC. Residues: CASSLEGYEQYF. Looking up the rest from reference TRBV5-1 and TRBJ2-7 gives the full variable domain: KAGVTQTPRYLIKTRGQQVTLSCSPISGHRSVSWYQQTPGQGLQFLFEYFSETQRNKGNFPGRFSGRQFSNSRSEMNVSTLELGDSALYLCASSLEGYEQYFGPGTRLTVT.

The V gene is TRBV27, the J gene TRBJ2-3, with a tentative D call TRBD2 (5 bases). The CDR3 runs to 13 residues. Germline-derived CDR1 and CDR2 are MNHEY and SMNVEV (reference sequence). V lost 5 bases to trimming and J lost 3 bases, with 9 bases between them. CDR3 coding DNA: TGTGCCAGCAGTCCCACTAGGACAGATACGCAGTATTTT. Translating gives CASSPTRTDTQYF.

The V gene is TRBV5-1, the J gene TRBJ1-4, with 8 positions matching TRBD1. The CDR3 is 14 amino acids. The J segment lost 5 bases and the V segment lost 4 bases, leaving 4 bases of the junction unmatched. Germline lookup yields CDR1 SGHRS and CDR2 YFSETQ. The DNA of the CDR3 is TGCGCCAGCAGCCTCTGGACAGGGAATGAAAAACTGTTTTTT. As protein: CASSLWTGNEKLFF.

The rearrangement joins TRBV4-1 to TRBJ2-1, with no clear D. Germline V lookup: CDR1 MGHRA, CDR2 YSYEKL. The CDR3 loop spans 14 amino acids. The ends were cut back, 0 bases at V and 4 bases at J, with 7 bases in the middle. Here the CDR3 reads CASSQDGPYNEQFF. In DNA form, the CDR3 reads TGCGCCAGCAGCCAAGATGGGCCGTACAATGAGCAGTTCTTC.

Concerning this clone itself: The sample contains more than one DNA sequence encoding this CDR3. The CDR3 loop is CASSSPGTGTDTQYF. The CDR3 DNA reads TGTGCCAGCAGTTCCCCCGGGACAGGGACAGATACGCAGTATTTT. This chain connects TRBV28 to TRBJ2-3; TRBD1 aligns across 9 bases. This CDR3 is built from 15 residues. Looked up from germline, CDR1 is MDHEN and CDR2 is SYDVKM. The junction had 5 bases not matched to a gene; V was cut back by 4 bases and J by 3 bases.

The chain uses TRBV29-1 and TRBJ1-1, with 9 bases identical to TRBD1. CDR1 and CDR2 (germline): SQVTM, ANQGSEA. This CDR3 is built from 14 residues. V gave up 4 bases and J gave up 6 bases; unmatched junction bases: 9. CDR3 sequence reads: CSVGTPTGGPEAFF. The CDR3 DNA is TGCAGCGTTGGTACCCCGACAGGGGGGCCTGAAGCTTTCTTT.

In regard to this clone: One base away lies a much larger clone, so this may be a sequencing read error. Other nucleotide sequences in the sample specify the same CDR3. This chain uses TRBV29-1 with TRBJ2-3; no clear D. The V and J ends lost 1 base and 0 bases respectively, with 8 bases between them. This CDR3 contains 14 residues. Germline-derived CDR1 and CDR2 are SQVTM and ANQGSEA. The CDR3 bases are TGCAGCGTTGAAGCGGGCCTTAGCACAGATACGCAGTATTTT. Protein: CSVEAGLSTDTQYF.

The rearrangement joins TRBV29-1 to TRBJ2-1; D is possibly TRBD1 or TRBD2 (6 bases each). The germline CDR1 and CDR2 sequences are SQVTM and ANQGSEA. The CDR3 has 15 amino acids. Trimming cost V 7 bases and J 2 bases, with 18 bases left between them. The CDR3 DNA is TGCAGCGCTCGAGGGGGGATGATCACCTACAATGAGCAGTTCTTC. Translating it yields CSARGGMITYNEQFF.

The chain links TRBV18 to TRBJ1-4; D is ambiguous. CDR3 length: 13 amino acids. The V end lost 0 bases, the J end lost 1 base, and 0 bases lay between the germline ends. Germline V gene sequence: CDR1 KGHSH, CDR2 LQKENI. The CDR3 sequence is CASSPPTNEKLFF. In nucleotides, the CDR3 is TGTGCCAGCTCACCACCAACTAATGAAAAACTGTTTTTT. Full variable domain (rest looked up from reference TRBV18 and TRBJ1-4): NAGVMQNPRHLVRRRGQEARLRCSPMKGHSHVYWYRQLPEEGLKFMVYLQKENIIDESGMPKERFSAEFPKEGPSILRIQQVVRGDSAAYFCASSPPTNEKLFFGSGTQLSVL.

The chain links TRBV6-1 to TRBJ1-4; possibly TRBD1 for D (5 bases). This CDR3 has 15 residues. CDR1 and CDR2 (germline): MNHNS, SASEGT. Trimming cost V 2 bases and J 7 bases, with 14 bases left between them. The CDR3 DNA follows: TGTGCCAGCAGTGAAATGTCAGGGTGGGGTGAAAAACTGTTTTTT. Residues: CASSEMSGWGEKLFF.

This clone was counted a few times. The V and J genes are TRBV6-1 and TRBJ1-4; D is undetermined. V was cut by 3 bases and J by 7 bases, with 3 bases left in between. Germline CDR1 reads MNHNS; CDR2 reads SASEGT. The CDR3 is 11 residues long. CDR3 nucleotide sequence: TGTGCCAGCAGTGATGTTGAAAAACTGTTTTTT. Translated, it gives CASSDVEKLFF.

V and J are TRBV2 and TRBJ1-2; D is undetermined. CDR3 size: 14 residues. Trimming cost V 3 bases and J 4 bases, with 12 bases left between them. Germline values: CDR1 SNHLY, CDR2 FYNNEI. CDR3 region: CASSDQSRFYGYTF. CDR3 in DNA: TGTGCCAGCAGTGACCAAAGCCGGTTCTATGGCTACACCTTC.